These 5 T cell receptor beta chains were all obtained from the same sample, sequenced in a study of cytomegalovirus exposure and HLA in healthy donors (dated by TCRdb to 2015 to 2018). Library generation was performed with the immunoSEQ multiplex PCR assay. The multiplex PCR relied on a mix of 60 forward primers for TCR Vbeta segments and 13 reverse primers for TCR Jbeta segments. Held by TCRdb, this immuneACCESS table contains in-frame sequences only and omits some clones. Under half of the omission traces to an unresolved V gene where checked; the cause of the rest is unknown. This sample has some 140,000 clones in its table, and approximately 80% of those were observed once. Over 2% of the sample belongs to the ten largest clones. The sequenced sample consisted of PBMCs. These receptors were collected from a man aged 30 to 39 in good health and CMV-seronegative.

The V call is TRBV10-2, the J call TRBJ2-7; 8 bases align to TRBD1. CDR1 WSHSY and CDR2 SAAADI come from the germline V gene. The CDR3 sequence is 13 residues long. V trimming: 8 bases; J trimming: 2 bases; junction bases outside the gene matches: 5. DNA for the CDR3: TGCGCCAGCGCCAGACAGGGGACCTACGAGCAGTACTTC. Residues: CASARQGTYEQYF.

This chain uses TRBV5-1 with TRBJ2-7, with 11 bases that match TRBD2. Germline V gene data show CDR1 as SGHRS and CDR2 as YFSETQ. The CDR3 is 16 amino acids. Trimming at V came to 4 bases and at J to 2 bases, leaving 8 bases not matched to a gene. The CDR3 coding sequence is TGCGCCAGCAGCCTACAGACTAGCGGGGAGACCTACGAGCAGTACTTC. Its translation is CASSLQTSGETYEQYF.

V is TRBV19 and J is TRBJ1-1; possible D gene TRBD1, 5 bases. The CDR3 consists of 13 residues. V shed 3 bases and J shed 5 bases, with 10 bases lying between them. From germline, CDR1 is LNHDA and CDR2 SQIVND (reference sequence). The CDR3 sequence is CASSIGGGTEAFF. The CDR3 DNA reads as TGTGCCAGTAGTATTGGGGGGGGAACTGAAGCTTTCTTT. The variable domain in full, with the rest retrieved from reference TRBV19 and TRBJ1-1, is DGGITQSPKYLFRKEGQNVTLSCEQNLNHDAMYWYRQDPGQGLRLIYYSQIVNDFQKGDIAEGYSVSREKKESFPLTVTSAQKNPTAFYLCASSIGGGTEAFFGQGTRLTVV.

The chain employs TRBV7-2 and TRBJ2-2; 13 bases are a match to TRBD2. CDR1 and CDR2 (germline): SGHTA, FQGNSA. V trimming: 5 bases; J trimming: 8 bases; junction bases outside the gene matches: 17. This CDR3 is built from 19 residues. CDR3 bases: TGTGCCAGCAGCCTAACCTCCAATCGACTAGCGGGAGGTTCGGGGGAGCTGTTTTTT. Translated, it gives CASSLTSNRLAGGSGELFF.

The gene calls are TRBV2 and TRBJ2-2; TRBD2 matches at 10 bases. Germline CDR1 reads SNHLY; CDR2 reads FYNNEI. CDR3 length: 15 amino acids. The V segment lost 8 bases and the J segment 6 bases; nucleotides outside the gene matches: 9. Written as DNA, the CDR3 is TGTGCCAGCTGCGGACTAGCGGACGGGTCCGGGGAGCTGTTTTTT. Its protein is CASCGLADGSGELFF.